The 27 T cell receptor beta chains in this list originate from one sample, sequenced in a study of cytomegalovirus exposure and HLA in healthy donors. It was with 60 Vbeta and 13 Jbeta primers that the PCR ran. The table came from immunoSEQ multiplex PCR; TCRdb's copy has only in-frame clones and leaves some out. Of about 98,000 clones listed, roughly 76% are singletons. Sequencing input: PBMCs. The receptors shown here come from a middle-aged man in good health and CMV-seronegative.

This clone showed up just once. The chain employs TRBV19 and TRBJ2-2, with 11 bases identical to TRBD2. After removal of 2 bases from V and 4 bases from J, the junction contained 9 bases not matched to a gene. CDR1 and CDR2 from the germline V gene are LNHDA and SQIVND (reference sequence). The length of the CDR3 is 18 residues. DNA of the CDR3: TGTGCCAGTAGTATAATCGGGCCTAGCGGGGGGTTCACCGGGGAGCTGTTTTTT. Its translation is CASSIIGPSGGFTGELFF. Full variable domain (missing parts from reference TRBV19 and TRBJ2-2): DGGITQSPKYLFRKEGQNVTLSCEQNLNHDAMYWYRQDPGQGLRLIYYSQIVNDFQKGDIAEGYSVSREKKESFPLTVTSAQKNPTAFYLCASSIIGPSGGFTGELFFGEGSRLTVL.

V is TRBV15 and J is TRBJ2-7, with D tentatively TRBD1 (6 bases). V shed 2 bases and J shed 3 bases, with 14 bases lying between them. Looked up from germline, CDR1 is LNHNV and CDR2 is YYDKDF (reference sequence). This CDR3 region has 15 residues. DNA for the CDR3: TGTGCCACCAGCAGATCCGACAGGCCAGACTACGAGCAGTACTTC. The encoded protein is CATSRSDRPDYEQYF. The complete variable domain, with remaining parts taken from reference TRBV15 and TRBJ2-7, reads DAMVIQNPRYQVTQFGKPVTLSCSQTLNHNVMYWYQQKSSQAPKLLFHYYDKDFNNEADTPDNFQSRRPNTSFCFLDIRSPGLGDTAMYLCATSRSDRPDYEQYFGPGTRLTVT.

The chain links TRBV5-1 to TRBJ2-5; 14 nucleotides agree with TRBD2. The CDR3 has 17 residues. In germline, CDR1 is SGHRS, CDR2 YFSETQ. Trimming removed 4 bases from V and 2 bases from J; junction bases left unmatched: 7. CDR3: CASSPSTSGGDQETQYF. CDR3 in DNA: TGCGCCAGCAGCCCCTCGACTAGCGGGGGGGATCAAGAGACCCAGTACTTC.

The chain uses TRBV6-5 and TRBJ1-1; possibly TRBD1 for D (5 bases). The CDR3 is made up of 14 amino acids. V lost 2 bases, J lost 5 bases, and 12 bases lay in between. Germline CDR1 MNHEY, CDR2 SVGAGI. In DNA form, the CDR3 reads TGTGCCAGCAGTTACAGGACCCGGGGGACTGAAGCTTTCTTT. Protein sequence: CASSYRTRGTEAFF.

The chain is built from TRBV4-1 and TRBJ2-7, with TRBD1 matching 9 bases. V shed 1 base and J 3 bases; nucleotides not matched to a gene: 4. CDR3 length equals 15 residues. CDR1 is MGHRA and CDR2 is YSYEKL in the germline V gene. The CDR3 is CASSQVGTGNYEQYF. The CDR3 nucleotides are TGCGCCAGCAGCCAAGTGGGGACAGGGAACTACGAGCAGTACTTC.

The chain has TRBV11-1 and TRBJ2-3; 9 nucleotides match TRBD1. Germline CDR1 is SGHAT and CDR2 is FQDESV (reference sequence). The V segment lost 4 bases and the J segment 6 bases; nucleotides outside the gene matches: 8. This CDR3 is 15 amino acids long. CDR3 in amino acids: CASSSWDRELDTQYF. As DNA, the CDR3 is TGTGCCAGCAGCTCGTGGGACAGGGAACTTGATACGCAGTATTTT.

This chain uses TRBV12-2 with TRBJ2-5; the D call in the table, TRBD2, was not verified against the DNA. TRBV12-2 is deemed a pseudogene. The CDR3 is made up of 12 amino acids. CDR3 nucleotide sequence: TGTGCATGGAGCGGGAGTCGTTATGAGCAGTACTTC. As protein: CAWSGSRYEQYF.

The gene calls are TRBV5-1 and TRBJ2-2, with 9 bases identical to TRBD1. Unmatched junction bases numbered 3, after V lost 3 bases and J lost 6 bases. Germline loops: CDR1 SGHRS, CDR2 YFSETQ. There are 14 residues in the CDR3. CDR3 in amino acids: CASSWDRVAGELFF. CDR3 bases: TGCGCCAGCAGCTGGGACAGGGTGGCCGGGGAGCTGTTTTTT.

The CDR3 sequence is CASSSGQMIQPQHF. The CDR3 DNA follows: TGTGCCAGCAGCTCGGGACAAATGATCCAGCCCCAGCATTTT. The chain carries TRBV7-9 and TRBJ1-5, with D perhaps TRBD1 (6 bases). Germline assignment: CDR1 SEHNR and CDR2 FQNEAQ (reference sequence). V was cut by 4 bases and J by 7 bases, with 14 bases left in between. CDR3 size: 14 residues.

The chain recombines TRBV21-1 with TRBJ2-1; TRBD1 was called by the table and not checked on the DNA. TRBV21-1 corresponds to a pseudogene. The CDR3 length is 16 residues. The CDR3 region is CASSKGTGGLGHEQFF. CDR3 nucleotide sequence: TGTGCCAGCAGCAAAGGAACAGGGGGATTAGGACATGAGCAGTTCTTC.

The chain links TRBV27 to TRBJ2-7; 9 bases match TRBD2. CDR1 and CDR2 (germline): MNHEY, SMNVEV (reference sequence). This CDR3 spans 16 amino acids. With 6 bases clipped from V and 6 bases from J, the junction kept 15 bases outside the gene matches. CDR3: CASSHGPGTSSREQYF. The CDR3 region has the DNA TGTGCCAGCAGCCACGGGCCGGGGACTAGCTCCCGCGAGCAGTACTTC.

This clone turned up a few times. V gene TRBV28 combines with J gene TRBJ2-3; TRBD2 aligns across 9 bases. Germline V gives CDR1 MDHEN, CDR2 SYDVKM. J was trimmed by 3 bases and V by 7 bases; bases with no gene match: 8. The length of the CDR3 is 15 residues. CDR3: CASTATSGLTDTQYF. The CDR3 DNA reads TGTGCCAGCACCGCGACTAGCGGCCTTACAGATACGCAGTATTTT.

V and J are TRBV11-2 and TRBJ2-7; D call uncertain. Per germline, CDR1 SGHAT and CDR2 FQNNGV. This CDR3 spans 15 amino acids. The V end lost 4 bases, the J end lost 5 bases, and 18 bases lay between the germline ends. CDR3 DNA sequence: TGTGCCAGCAGCTCCTCGGGTCCTTCGACCCACGAGCAGTACTTC. Amino acid sequence: CASSSSGPSTHEQYF.

This clone was detected only once. DNA of the CDR3: TGTGCCAGCAGCCCCGGATCCGCGGGGAGCACAGATACGCAGTATTTT. It translates to CASSPGSAGSTDTQYF. The gene calls are TRBV7-9 and TRBJ2-3; possible D gene TRBD2, 6 bases. Trimming pared 5 bases from V and 0 bases from J, leaving 15 bases between. Germline V gives CDR1 SEHNR, CDR2 FQNEAQ (reference sequence). The CDR3 runs to 16 residues.

In its sample, this clone was seen a few times. This chain links TRBV5-1 with TRBJ2-2; TRBD1 matches 7 bases. CDR1 is SGHRS and CDR2 is YFSETQ in the germline V gene. Trimming cost V 7 bases and J 1 base; bases outside gene matches: 1. This CDR3 spans 13 amino acids. In DNA form, the CDR3 reads TGCGCCAGCCGGGACAGGAACACCGGGGAGCTGTTTTTT. As protein: CASRDRNTGELFF. Together with reference TRBV5-1 and TRBJ2-2, the CDR3 gives the full variable domain: KAGVTQTPRYLIKTRGQQVTLSCSPISGHRSVSWYQQTPGQGLQFLFEYFSETQRNKGNFPGRFSGRQFSNSRSEMNVSTLELGDSALYLCASRDRNTGELFFGEGSRLTVL.

As DNA, the CDR3 is TGTGCCAGCCGCCCAGAGCCGGGAAGGAGGAATGAAAAACTGTTTTTT. Its translation is CASRPEPGRRNEKLFF. The chain recombines TRBV28 with TRBJ1-4; D remains unclear. The germline CDR1 and CDR2 sequences are MDHEN and SYDVKM. Trimming cost V 8 bases and J 5 bases, with 21 bases left between them. The CDR3 runs to 16 residues.

The rearrangement joins TRBV9 to TRBJ2-5; 14 bases map to TRBD2. With 5 bases clipped from V and 2 bases from J, the junction kept 11 bases outside the gene matches. CDR3 length: 18 residues. The germline CDR1 and CDR2 sequences are SGDLS and YYNGEE. CDR3 residues: CASRPGTSGRDRQETQYF. The CDR3 region has the DNA TGTGCCAGCAGGCCCGGGACTAGCGGGAGAGATCGGCAAGAGACCCAGTACTTC.

In this sample, this clone turned up a few times. The chain has TRBV5-6 and TRBJ1-1; no reliable D call. CDR3 length: 12 residues. The germline CDR1 and CDR2 sequences are SGHDT and YYEEEE. V was pared by 4 bases and J by 1 base, with 5 bases between. The chain's CDR3 is CASSRQNTEAFF. DNA of the CDR3: TGTGCCAGCAGCAGACAGAACACTGAAGCTTTCTTT.

This chain joins TRBV5-1 and TRBJ2-5; TRBD2 matches at 10 bases. This CDR3 contains 14 residues. Germline CDR1 reads SGHRS; CDR2 reads YFSETQ. J gave up 4 bases and V 1 base, and 1 base lay outside the gene matches. CDR3 in amino acids: CASSLSGGAETQYF. The DNA for the CDR3 is TGCGCCAGCAGCTTGAGCGGGGGGGCAGAGACCCAGTACTTC.

The rearrangement uses TRBV27 and TRBJ2-1; TRBD2 aligns across 7 bases. Looked up from germline, CDR1 is MNHEY and CDR2 is SMNVEV (reference sequence). V was pared by 6 bases and J by 3 bases, with 5 bases of the junction left unmatched. The CDR3 consists of 14 residues. The CDR3 DNA sequence: TGTGCCAGCAGATCGGGGGGATTCTACAATGAGCAGTTCTTC. This gives the protein CASRSGGFYNEQFF.

This clone has a single count. The chain couples TRBV9 to TRBJ1-2; 8 bases are shared with TRBD1. The CDR3 is 14 amino acids. V lost 3 bases and J lost 2; bases outside the gene matches: 3. CDR1 SGDLS and CDR2 YYNGEE come from the germline V gene. CDR3 in amino acids: CASSAGTGNYGYTF. DNA of the CDR3: TGTGCCAGCAGCGCCGGGACAGGCAACTATGGCTACACCTTC.

This chain links TRBV6-5 with TRBJ1-1; D is uncertain. This CDR3 has 11 residues. From germline, CDR1 is MNHEY and CDR2 SVGAGI. Trimming took off 6 bases at V and 2 bases at J, with 4 bases between the two ends. The CDR3 bases are TGTGCCAGCAGCCCTAACACTGAAGCTTTCTTT. It encodes CASSPNTEAFF.

J is TRBJ2-1 and V is TRBV9, with 8 bases lining up with TRBD2. The ends lost 8 bases at V and 1 base at J; junction bases unmatched: 14. There are 17 residues in the CDR3. Germline loops: CDR1 SGDLS, CDR2 YYNGEE. This CDR3 is CARWASGSSGSYNEQFF. CDR3 sequence (DNA): TGTGCCAGATGGGCAAGCGGGAGCTCGGGGTCCTACAATGAGCAGTTCTTC.

The chain uses TRBV10-1 and TRBJ1-1; 9 positions agree with TRBD1. Trimming cost V 4 bases and J 3 bases; bases outside gene matches: 6. The CDR3 spans 15 residues. Germline V CDR1 and CDR2: WNHNN, SYGVQD (reference sequence). The CDR3 loop is CASSGRTGVDTEAFF. Written as DNA, the CDR3 is TGCGCCAGCAGTGGCAGGACAGGGGTGGACACTGAAGCTTTCTTT.

V gene TRBV13 combines with J gene TRBJ2-7, with 7 bases fitting TRBD1. This CDR3 has 15 amino acids. Germline V gives CDR1 PRHDT, CDR2 FYEKMQ (reference sequence). V gave up 5 bases and J gave up 2 bases; unmatched junction bases: 9. Here the CDR3 reads CASSQQGSLTYEQYF. As DNA, the CDR3 is TGTGCCAGCAGCCAACAGGGGTCCTTAACCTACGAGCAGTACTTC.

This chain uses TRBV2 with TRBJ2-3; D remains unclear. Germline lookup yields CDR1 SNHLY and CDR2 FYNNEI. This CDR3 contains 12 residues. Trimming removed 5 bases at V and 6 bases at J, with 9 bases between. The CDR3 DNA is TGTGCCAGCAGTTGGCCCACGGATACGCAGTATTTT. This sequence encodes CASSWPTDTQYF. Using reference TRBV2 and TRBJ2-3 for the parts outside the CDR3, the full variable domain is EPEVTQTPSHQVTQMGQEVILRCVPISNHLYFYWYRQILGQKVEFLVSFYNNEISEKSEIFDDQFSVERPDGSNFTLKIRSTKLEDSAMYFCASSWPTDTQYFGPGTRLTVL.

This clone was detected a few times. The rearrangement links TRBV5-1 to TRBJ2-5, with TRBD1 matching 12 bases. CDR3 size: 16 residues. The germline CDR1 and CDR2 sequences are SGHRS and YFSETQ. The J segment lost 4 bases and the V segment lost 6 bases, leaving 10 bases of the junction unmatched. As DNA, the CDR3 is TGCGCCAGCATCAACTACGGGACAGGGGGCAGAGAGACCCAGTACTTC. This codes for CASINYGTGGRETQYF.